A single sample is the source of the 21 T cell receptor beta chains below, sequenced in a study of cytomegalovirus exposure and HLA in healthy donors. PCR amplification relied on 60 Vbeta primers (plus 13 Jbeta primers). TCRdb's table, derived via immunoSEQ multiplex PCR, lists solely in-frame clones and lacks some. The sample includes about 120,000 clones. Sample: PBMCs. The receptors here all came from a young man in good health and CMV-seronegative.

The chain is built from TRBV7-2 and TRBJ2-5, with D perhaps matching TRBD2 (5 bases). The germline CDR1 and CDR2 sequences are SGHTA and FQGNSA. The V end lost 3 bases, the J end lost 2 bases, and 10 bases lay between the germline ends. This CDR3 is built from 14 residues. CDR3 nucleotides: TGTGCCAGCAGCTTGACTACCATTCAAGAGACCCAGTACTTC. Protein sequence: CASSLTTIQETQYF.

The gene calls are TRBV7-2 and TRBJ1-1, with D unclear. Trimming removed 6 bases from V and 1 base from J, with 9 bases in between. The germline V gene encodes CDR1 SGHTA and CDR2 FQGNSA. CDR3 size: 13 residues. CDR3 nucleotides: TGTGCCAGCAGATCTCAGGCGAACACTGAAGCTTTCTTT. Translating gives CASRSQANTEAFF.

The rearrangement uses TRBV19 and TRBJ2-1; TRBD2 matches at 8 bases. V shed 3 bases, J shed 5 bases, and the junction held 6 bases outside the gene matches. Germline CDR1 LNHDA, CDR2 SQIVND (reference sequence). The CDR3 is 15 residues long. CDR3 sequence (DNA): TGTGCCAGTAGTATGGGATCGGGGGGGCACAATGAGCAGTTCTTC. Its protein product is CASSMGSGGHNEQFF. The entire variable domain, with the rest obtained from reference TRBV19 and TRBJ2-1, is as follows: DGGITQSPKYLFRKEGQNVTLSCEQNLNHDAMYWYRQDPGQGLRLIYYSQIVNDFQKGDIAEGYSVSREKKESFPLTVTSAQKNPTAFYLCASSMGSGGHNEQFFGPGTRLTVL.

The J gene is TRBJ2-2, the V gene TRBV27; 7 bases are shared with TRBD1. The length of the CDR3 is 15 residues. Trimming cost V 8 bases and J 4 bases; bases outside gene matches: 10. Germline V gives CDR1 MNHEY, CDR2 SMNVEV (reference sequence). Here the CDR3 reads CASGFLGGATGELFF. In DNA, the CDR3 is TGTGCCAGCGGCTTCTTAGGGGGCGCCACCGGGGAGCTGTTTTTT.

This chain links TRBV27 with TRBJ1-1; D is possibly TRBD1 (5 bases). Germline V gene sequence: CDR1 MNHEY, CDR2 SMNVEV (reference sequence). The CDR3 is 14 residues long. V dropped 2 bases and J dropped 5 bases, with 12 bases sitting between them. This CDR3 reads CASSLGQGLTEAFF. In nucleotides, the CDR3 is TGTGCCAGCAGTTTAGGTCAGGGCTTGACTGAAGCTTTCTTT.

Concerning this clone itself: In the same sample, other DNA sequences code for this CDR3. The genes are TRBV7-9 and TRBJ1-4; no firm D call. The germline V gene has CDR1 SEHNR and CDR2 FQNEAQ (reference sequence). The CDR3 has 12 amino acids. The V end lost 3 bases, the J end lost 6 bases, and 5 bases lay between the germline ends. This CDR3 is CASSFGDEKLFF. As DNA, the CDR3 is TGTGCCAGCAGCTTCGGTGATGAAAAACTGTTTTTT.

V gene TRBV19 combines with J gene TRBJ2-3, with D uncertain. V was clipped by 0 bases and J by 7 bases, with 5 bases between them. Germline-derived CDR1 and CDR2 are LNHDA and SQIVND (reference sequence). The CDR3 extends over 12 amino acids. The DNA of the CDR3 is TGTGCCAGTAGTATAGACAGTTATACGCAGTATTTT. This translates into CASSIDSYTQYF.

The CDR3 nucleotides read TGTGCCAGCAGCCCTTGGACAGGAAGCTACGAGCAGTACTTC. As protein: CASSPWTGSYEQYF. The V call is TRBV11-2, the J call TRBJ2-7, with 7 bases lining up with TRBD1. V lost 5 bases to trimming and J lost 3 bases; unmatched junction nucleotides: 7. The CDR3 spans 14 residues. Looked up from germline, CDR1 is SGHAT and CDR2 is FQNNGV.

The gene calls are TRBV5-1 and TRBJ1-1; TRBD1 might be the D (5 bases). Germline V gene lookup returns CDR1 SGHRS and CDR2 YFSETQ. V was clipped by 1 base and J by 0 bases, with 10 bases between them. The CDR3 sequence is 15 residues long. CDR3 amino acids: CASSLQGTMNTEAFF. CDR3 DNA sequence: TGCGCCAGCAGCTTGCAGGGAACTATGAACACTGAAGCTTTCTTT.

The chain uses TRBV7-3 and TRBJ2-1; D may be TRBD1 (5 bases). Germline V lookup: CDR1 SGHTA, CDR2 FQGTGA. V lost 4 bases to trimming and J lost 0 bases, with 13 bases between them. The CDR3 is 16 amino acids. The CDR3 here is CASSSQGSLSYNEQFF. The CDR3 DNA reads TGTGCCAGCAGCTCCCAGGGCTCCCTCTCCTACAATGAGCAGTTCTTC.

The chain carries TRBV5-4 and TRBJ2-5; 8 bases line up with TRBD1. After removal of 5 bases from V and 2 bases from J, the junction contained 11 bases not matched to a gene. The CDR3 is made up of 16 amino acids. Germline V gene data show CDR1 as SGHNT and CDR2 as YYREEE (reference sequence). CDR3 in DNA: TGTGCCAGCAGGCGCGGACAGGGAAAGGGGCAAGAGACCCAGTACTTC. Translated: CASRRGQGKGQETQYF.

The gene calls are TRBV19 and TRBJ1-1; tentatively, D is TRBD1 (5 bases). Germline V gene sequence: CDR1 LNHDA, CDR2 SQIVND (reference sequence). V was trimmed by 5 bases and J by 0 bases, leaving 25 bases between them. The CDR3 extends over 19 amino acids. CDR3 protein: CASSAPWQALRGMNTEAFF. CDR3 DNA sequence: TGTGCCAGTAGTGCCCCGTGGCAGGCCCTTAGGGGAATGAACACTGAAGCTTTCTTT.

This CDR3 is CASSLGLGLAGLNEQFF. CDR3 in DNA: TGTGCCAGCAGCTTGGGGTTGGGACTAGCGGGGCTCAATGAGCAGTTCTTC. The chain joins TRBV5-6 to TRBJ2-1; 13 positions match TRBD2. The germline CDR1 and CDR2 sequences are SGHDT and YYEEEE. CDR3 length: 17 residues. V gave up 0 bases and J gave up 6 bases; unmatched junction bases: 6.

J is TRBJ2-7 and V is TRBV9; 8 bases align to TRBD1. The ends lost 0 bases at V and 7 bases at J; junction bases unmatched: 15. The CDR3 has 17 amino acids. Germline V lookup: CDR1 SGDLS, CDR2 YYNGEE. The CDR3 bases are TGTGCCAGCAGCGTAGCCCCCCGACAGGGGCGGGCGGGGGAGCAGTACTTC. Residues: CASSVAPRQGRAGEQYF.

The V call is TRBV7-7, the J call TRBJ2-3; D remains unclear. V lost 8 bases and J lost 7, with 10 bases in between. This CDR3 contains 11 residues. The germline gives CDR1 SSHAT, CDR2 FNYEAQ (reference sequence). CDR3 coding DNA: TGTGCCAGCGGAGAACTTAATACGCAGTATTTT. Translation: CASGELNTQYF.

The V gene is TRBV15, the J gene TRBJ1-1; possible D gene TRBD1, 6 bases. CDR1 LNHNV and CDR2 YYDKDF come from the germline V gene (reference sequence). The CDR3 is 14 residues long. V was cut by 5 bases and J by 5 bases, with 15 bases left in between. The CDR3 DNA is TGTGCCACCAGCCCGGACAGTGGCGGGACTGAAGCTTTCTTT. Translated, it gives CATSPDSGGTEAFF.

The chain is built from TRBV5-6 and TRBJ2-7; 11 bases agree with TRBD2. Germline-derived CDR1 and CDR2 are SGHDT and YYEEEE. The CDR3 contains 16 residues. Trimming took 4 bases from V and 3 from J; bases not matched to a gene: 9. DNA for the CDR3: TGTGCCAGCAGCCCGAGGACTAGCGGGTTACACTACGAGCAGTACTTC. Protein: CASSPRTSGLHYEQYF.

This chain joins TRBV29-1 and TRBJ1-2, with 7 bases fitting TRBD1. CDR3 length: 13 amino acids. V shed 7 bases and J 7 bases; nucleotides not matched to a gene: 12. CDR1 is SQVTM, CDR2 ANQGSEA, per germline. CDR3 sequence (DNA): TGCAGCGGTGAGAAAACAGGGGATGGTGGCTACACCTTC. It encodes CSGEKTGDGGYTF.

The gene calls are TRBV7-2 and TRBJ1-5; the match to TRBD1 covers 10 bases. Germline CDR1 reads SGHTA; CDR2 reads FQGNSA. Unmatched junction bases numbered 4, after V lost 1 base and J lost 7 bases. The CDR3 runs 15 residues. CDR3: CASSLGWTGGQPQHF. In nucleotides, the CDR3 is TGTGCCAGCAGCTTAGGTTGGACAGGGGGGCAGCCCCAGCATTTT.

This CDR3 reads CASRTTGGPNTEAFF. The CDR3 nucleotides read TGTGCCAGCAGGACTACAGGGGGGCCGAACACTGAAGCTTTCTTT. This chain links TRBV6-1 with TRBJ1-1; 8 bases align to TRBD1. CDR3 length: 15 amino acids. Germline assignment: CDR1 MNHNS and CDR2 SASEGT. J lost 1 base, V lost 6 bases, and 7 bases had no gene match.

The chain is built from TRBV6-6 and TRBJ2-5; 9 bases map to TRBD2. The germline gives CDR1 MNHNY, CDR2 SVGAGI (reference sequence). Trimming took 6 bases from V and 1 from J; bases not matched to a gene: 3. This CDR3 has 14 amino acids. The CDR3 reads CASRLAGSQETQYF. As DNA, the CDR3 is TGTGCCAGCAGACTAGCGGGTTCCCAAGAGACCCAGTACTTC.